The 16 T cell receptor beta chains given below trace back to one sample, sequenced in a study of breast tumors, draining lymph nodes, adjacent tissues. One entry per CDR3 protein results from TCRdb running MiXCR on the multiplex PCR reads. The sample shows under 70,000 distinct CDR3 sequences, roughly 44% of them seen only once. Sequenced material: breast tumor tissue. These receptors all stem from a female donor with breast cancer. Some clones in this sample may be carry-over from other donors' samples.

The chain has TRBV7-2 and TRBJ2-3; 13 nucleotides agree with TRBD2. The CDR3 is 15 residues long. J lost 4 bases, V lost 5 bases, and 3 bases had no gene match. Germline CDR1 is SGHTA and CDR2 is FQGNSA. For the CDR3, the DNA is TGTGCCAGCAGCCCCGGACTAGCGGGAGCAGATACGCAGTATTTT. This codes for CASSPGLAGADTQYF. Drawing the rest from reference TRBV7-2 and TRBJ2-3, the complete variable domain is GAGVSQSPSNKVTEKGKDVELRCDPISGHTALYWYRQSLGQGLEFLIYFQGNSAPDKSGLPSDRFSAERTGGSVSTLTIQRTQQEDSAVYLCASSPGLAGADTQYFGPGTRLTVL.

This clonotype was observed at least ten times. A clone one base away is much larger, so this may be a read error. The chain employs TRBV7-2 and TRBJ2-5; 7 positions agree with TRBD1. The CDR3 is 15 residues long. The germline V gene encodes CDR1 SGHTA and CDR2 FQGNSA. CDR3 loop: CASSPTGFFQETQHF. The CDR3 DNA sequence: TGTGCCAGCAGCCCGACAGGGTTCTTCCAAGAGACCCAGCACTTC.

This clonotype was recorded a few times. V gene TRBV19 combines with J gene TRBJ1-5; unclear D gene. From germline, CDR1 is LNHDA and CDR2 SQIVND (reference sequence). The V and J ends lost 2 bases and 9 bases respectively, with 11 bases between them. This CDR3 contains 13 residues. CDR3 coding DNA: TGTGCCAGTAGTATAAGGGCGAGCTCGCCCCAGCATTTT. It yields the protein CASSIRASSPQHF.

V is TRBV7-2 and J is TRBJ2-2; 7 nucleotides line up with TRBD2. V shed 8 bases and J 0 bases; nucleotides not matched to a gene: 15. Germline CDR1 is SGHTA and CDR2 is FQGNSA. The CDR3 has 18 residues. The CDR3 loop reads CASGPGLMGGANTGELFF. The CDR3 region has the DNA TGTGCCAGCGGGCCCGGTTTGATGGGGGGGGCGAACACCGGGGAGCTGTTTTTT.

This clonotype was seen a few times. This clone may be a read error of a much larger clone one base away. The chain links TRBV11-2 to TRBJ2-2, with D tentatively TRBD2 (6 bases). The CDR3 runs to 15 residues. CDR1 and CDR2 from the germline V gene are SGHAT and FQNNGV. V gave up 5 bases and J gave up 4 bases, with 14 bases separating them. The CDR3 is CASSAWTTTTGELFF. The CDR3 DNA reads as TGTGCCAGCAGCGCTTGGACTACGACCACCGGGGAGCTGTTTTTT.

The J gene is TRBJ2-1, the V gene TRBV7-2, with 13 bases fitting TRBD2. This CDR3 region has 18 residues. The germline CDR1 and CDR2 sequences are SGHTA and FQGNSA. V trimming: 4 bases; J trimming: 2 bases; junction bases outside the gene matches: 8. The CDR3 loop is CASSYTSGGAGTYNEQFF. In DNA form, the CDR3 reads TGTGCCAGCAGCTATACTAGCGGGGGGGCAGGCACCTACAATGAGCAGTTCTTC.

This clonotype has ten or more counts. This chain uses TRBV6-5 with TRBJ2-7; 9 nucleotides agree with TRBD2. CDR1 is MNHEY, CDR2 SVGAGI, per germline. The CDR3 is 14 residues long. Unmatched junction bases numbered 5, after V lost 2 bases and J lost 6 bases. The CDR3 bases are TGTGCCAGCAGTTACCAGGGACTAGCTAGCGAGCAGTACTTC. As protein: CASSYQGLASEQYF.

This clonotype has a handful of counts. This could be a read error, since a much larger clone is one nucleotide away. The rearrangement links TRBV3-1 to TRBJ2-7; D gene ambiguous. V was cut by 1 base and J by 9 bases, with 13 bases left in between. There are 13 residues in the CDR3. Germline values: CDR1 LGHDT, CDR2 YNNKEL (reference sequence). CDR3 sequence reads: CASSQVSSGGQYF. The CDR3 DNA follows: TGTGCCAGCAGCCAAGTGTCCTCGGGCGGGCAGTACTTC.

The V gene is TRBV29-1, the J gene TRBJ2-7, with unresolved D. CDR1 and CDR2 from the germline V gene are SQVTM and ANQGSEA. The V and J ends lost 6 bases and 5 bases respectively, with 14 bases between them. This CDR3 spans 12 amino acids. Here the CDR3 DNA reads TGCAGCGTCGATATCGCGGTCGACGAGCAGTACTTC. It is translated as CSVDIAVDEQYF.

Turning to this clonotype: Possible read error: a much larger clone is one base away. The chain has TRBV29-1 and TRBJ1-1; D not resolved. Germline lookup yields CDR1 SQVTM and CDR2 ANQGSEA. V shed 4 bases and J shed 11 bases, with 29 bases lying between them. There are 16 residues in the CDR3. In DNA form, the CDR3 reads TGCAGCGTTGTCGACAATCTCCCTGGTGGTGGCCGATGGGCTTTCTTT. As protein: CSVVDNLPGGGRWAFF.

This chain links TRBV9 with TRBJ2-3; 12 bases line up with TRBD2. The CDR3 contains 16 residues. CDR1 is SGDLS and CDR2 is YYNGEE in the germline V gene. V dropped 3 bases and J dropped 5; count of bases not matched to a gene: 7. The DNA of the CDR3 is TGTGCCAGCAGCGGAACTAGCGGGGGGCCTGAAGATACGCAGTATTTT. The encoded protein is CASSGTSGGPEDTQYF.

This clonotype was found many times. This chain links TRBV11-2 with TRBJ2-5, with a possible D match to TRBD2 (7 bases). Trimming cost V 4 bases and J 5 bases, with 20 bases left between them. Germline V gives CDR1 SGHAT, CDR2 FQNNGV. The CDR3 spans 16 residues. Here the CDR3 DNA reads TGTGCCAGCAGCTGGGTTGCGGGGGCGCAGCGGGAGACCCAGTACTTC. This gives the protein CASSWVAGAQRETQYF.

Many counts were recorded for this clonotype. The chain is built from TRBV20-1 and TRBJ1-2; D remains unclear. Germline loops: CDR1 DFQATT, CDR2 SNEGSKA (reference sequence). CDR3 length equals 13 residues. V gave up 3 bases and J gave up 0 bases, with 8 bases separating them. In DNA form, the CDR3 reads TGCAGTGCTAGGGAGGCAACTAACTATGGCTACACCTTC. It yields the protein CSAREATNYGYTF.

This clonotype was found once. A read error may produce the germline difference seen at one junction end. The chain has TRBV4-2 and TRBJ2-1; D gene ambiguous. The CDR3 extends over 16 amino acids. Germline lookup yields CDR1 LGHNA and CDR2 YNFKEQ. The CDR3 DNA is TGTGCCAGTAGCCCTCGATGGGCCTCCACCTACAAGGAGCAGTTCTTC. Protein product: CASSPRWASTYKEQFF.

Comments on this clonotype: One junction end disagrees with the germline gene, perhaps due to a read error. The chain couples TRBV11-2 to TRBJ2-3, with 13 bases aligning to TRBD2. The CDR3 runs to 16 residues. In germline, CDR1 is SGHAT, CDR2 FQNNGV. CDR3 DNA sequence: TGTGCCAGCAGCTTGGGACTAGCGGGGCCCACAGATGCGCAGTATTTT. Its translation is CASSLGLAGPTDAQYF.

This clonotype has a count of ten or more. The chain uses TRBV29-1 and TRBJ1-1, with D tentatively TRBD1 (5 bases). CDR1 SQVTM and CDR2 ANQGSEA come from the germline V gene. The CDR3 contains 14 residues. V gave up 5 bases and J gave up 5 bases, with 18 bases separating them. In DNA, the CDR3 is TGCAGCGTTACCACCCAAACAACAGGTACTGAAGCTTTCTTT. It specifies CSVTTQTTGTEAFF.